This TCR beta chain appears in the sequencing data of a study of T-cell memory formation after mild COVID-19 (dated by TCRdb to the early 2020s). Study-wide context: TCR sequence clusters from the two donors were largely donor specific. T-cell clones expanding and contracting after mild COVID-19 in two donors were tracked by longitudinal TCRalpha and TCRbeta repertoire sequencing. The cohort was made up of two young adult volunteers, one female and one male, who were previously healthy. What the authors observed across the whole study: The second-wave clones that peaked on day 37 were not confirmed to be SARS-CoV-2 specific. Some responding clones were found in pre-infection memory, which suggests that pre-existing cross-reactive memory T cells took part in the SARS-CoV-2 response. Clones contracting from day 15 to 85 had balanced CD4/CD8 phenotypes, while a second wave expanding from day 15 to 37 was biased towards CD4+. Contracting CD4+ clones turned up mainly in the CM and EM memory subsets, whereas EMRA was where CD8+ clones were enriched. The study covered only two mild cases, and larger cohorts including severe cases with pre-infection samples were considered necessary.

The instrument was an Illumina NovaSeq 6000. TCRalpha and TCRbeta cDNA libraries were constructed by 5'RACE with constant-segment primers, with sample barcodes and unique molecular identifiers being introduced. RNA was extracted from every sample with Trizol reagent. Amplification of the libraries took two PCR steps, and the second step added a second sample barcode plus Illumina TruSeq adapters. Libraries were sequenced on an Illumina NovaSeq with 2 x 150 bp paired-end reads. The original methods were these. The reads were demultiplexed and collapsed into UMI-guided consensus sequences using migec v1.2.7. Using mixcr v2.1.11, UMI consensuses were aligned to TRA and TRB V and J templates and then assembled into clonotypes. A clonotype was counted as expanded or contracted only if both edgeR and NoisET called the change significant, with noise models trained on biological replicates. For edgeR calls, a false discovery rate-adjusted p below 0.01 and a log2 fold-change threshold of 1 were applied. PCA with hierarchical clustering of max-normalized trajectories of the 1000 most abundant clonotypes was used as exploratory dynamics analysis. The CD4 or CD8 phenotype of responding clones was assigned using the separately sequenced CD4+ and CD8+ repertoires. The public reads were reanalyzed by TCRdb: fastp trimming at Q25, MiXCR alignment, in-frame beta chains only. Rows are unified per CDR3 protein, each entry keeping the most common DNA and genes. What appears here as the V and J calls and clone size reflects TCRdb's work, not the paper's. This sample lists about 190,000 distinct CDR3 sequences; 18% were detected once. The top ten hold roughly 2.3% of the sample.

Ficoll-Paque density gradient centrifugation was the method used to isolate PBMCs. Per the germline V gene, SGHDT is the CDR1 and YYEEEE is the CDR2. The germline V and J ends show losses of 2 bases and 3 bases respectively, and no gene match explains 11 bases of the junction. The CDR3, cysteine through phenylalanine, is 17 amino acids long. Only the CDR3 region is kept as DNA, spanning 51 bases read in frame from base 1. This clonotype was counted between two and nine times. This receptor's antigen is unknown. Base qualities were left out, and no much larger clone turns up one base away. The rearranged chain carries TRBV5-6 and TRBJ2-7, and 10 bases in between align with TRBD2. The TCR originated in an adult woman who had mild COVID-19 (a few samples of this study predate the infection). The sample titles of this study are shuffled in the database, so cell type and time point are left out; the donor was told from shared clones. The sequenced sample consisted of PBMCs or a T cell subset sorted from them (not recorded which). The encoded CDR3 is CASSLLAGPPNVYEQYF. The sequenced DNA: TGTGCCAGCAGCTTACTAGCGGGACCACCGAACGTCTACGAGCAGTACTTC.